Here is one TCR beta chain with its context. The data originate from a study of T cell responses to AZD1222 COVID-19 vaccine. Background on the study: Pooled samples include second doses given at about 4 or 12 weeks.

The CDR3 has 14 amino acids. Trimming cost V 5 bases and J 4 bases; bases outside gene matches: 5. The germline V gene has CDR1 MDHEN and CDR2 SYDVKM. Clones were read by immunoSEQ multiplex PCR, and TCRdb kept only the in-frame ones, dropping some. The sample includes more than 85,000 clones, roughly 89% of them seen just once. This sample comprised peripheral blood, obtained on day 0 of AZD1222 vaccination. The chain recombines TRBV28 with TRBJ1-2, with 9 nucleotides matching TRBD1. The sequence derives from an adult in good health. The CDR3 spells CASSLGQGRYGYTF. The CDR3 DNA follows: TGTGCCAGCAGTCTGGGACAGGGTCGCTATGGCTACACCTTC.